This TCR beta chain emerged from a study of blood T cells in healthy people across ages. Study-wide results and caveats: Investigators viewed diversity estimates from one million T cells as underestimates, the study reported. Nothing was known about donor CMV status, and this possibly confounded expanded clonotype changes. Relative to aged donors, long-lived donors carried more naive CD4+ cells and displayed higher diversity.

With respect to this clonotype: The antigen is undetermined.

Deletions cut 0 bases from V and 6 bases from J, with 4 bases between. The CDR3 covers 12 residues. Germline assignment: CDR1 ENHRY and CDR2 SYGVKD. Next came a second PCR, run for roughly 6 to 11 cycles, which used a sample-barcoded 5' primer along with a J-beta primer mix. Each sample provided no less than 3 million CDR3-containing paired-end reads. TCRdb re-analysed the 5' RACE reads in MiXCR, keeping a single row per CDR3 protein. This table has about a million distinct CDR3 sequences, around two fifths appearing once. The rearrangement uses TRBV10-3 and TRBJ2-3, with D hard to call. The sample consisted of blood. The TCR comes from a man aged 18 to 30 in good health. DNA of the CDR3: TGTGCCATCAGTGAGTCTTTGGATACGCAGTATTTT. This gives the protein CAISESLDTQYF.